This TCR beta chain was recovered during a study of post-analysis software for immune sequencing data. This clonotype showed up many times. Its antigen is as yet unknown. Per germline, CDR1 MNHEY and CDR2 SVGEGT. The CDR3 contains 17 residues. With 5 bases clipped from V and 6 bases from J, the junction kept 10 bases outside the gene matches. Regarding the study as a whole: Among about 5 TRBV segments more frequent in patients than controls were TRBV5-6, TRBV5-1 and TRBV20-1. Controls had significantly higher normalized Chao1 diversity than multiple sclerosis patients.

Sequencing libraries made from TCR beta cDNA carried unique molecular identifiers. MiXCR, applied by TCRdb to the PCR reads, yields one record per CDR3 protein. The table records around 200,000 distinct CDR3 sequences, 25% to 30% of them present only once. Sequencing was done on a sample of blood. The sequence was collected from a girl aged 2 to 17 with multiple sclerosis. This chain connects TRBV6-2 or TRBV6-3 to TRBJ2-3; 14 bases line up with TRBD2. This CDR3 is CASSPMTSGRATDTQYF. The CDR3 nucleotides read TGTGCCAGCAGTCCGATGACTAGCGGGAGGGCCACCGATACGCAGTATTTT.